This passage covers 13 T cell receptor beta chains from one sample sequenced in a study of regulatory T cells in long-lasting Graves disease. Construction of the TCR beta libraries employed iRepertoire HTBI primers in conjunction with Arm-PCR of CDR3 regions. Each CDR3 protein is one row after TCRdb ran MiXCR on the multiplex PCR reads. The sample includes around 430,000 distinct CDR3 sequences, approximately 23% of them seen just once. Time point indicated: persistent/refractory GD, antithyroid drugs over 5 years with positive TRAb. RNA isolated from PBMCs was used to make the TCR library. Sequences were derived from peripheral blood mononuclear cells (PBMCs), sampled when the disease was refractory, from a patient treated with antithyroid drugs. Receptor source: a female donor with Graves disease.

V gene TRBV10-3 combines with J gene TRBJ2-4; D is possibly TRBD2 (6 bases). CDR1 is ENHRY, CDR2 SYGVKD, per germline. Trimming pared 4 bases from V and 3 bases from J, leaving 13 bases between. CDR3 length equals 15 residues. CDR3 coding DNA: TGTGCCATCAGTGTTGGGGTGGAGGGCAAAAACATTCAGTACTTC. Translation: CAISVGVEGKNIQYF.

This chain uses TRBV6-1 with TRBJ2-3; D remains unclear. V lost 6 bases, J lost 3 bases, and 13 bases lay in between. The germline V gene has CDR1 MNHNS and CDR2 SASEGT. The CDR3 is 14 amino acids. The CDR3 loop reads CASRRVYGTDTQYF. CDR3 DNA: TGTGCCAGCAGACGAGTCTATGGGACAGATACGCAGTATTTT.

CDR3 amino acids: CAIRSESSYEQYF. The CDR3 DNA reads TGTGCCATCAGGTCGGAAAGCTCCTACGAGCAGTACTTC. The rearrangement links TRBV10-3 to TRBJ2-7; D unresolved. Germline V gene data show CDR1 as ENHRY and CDR2 as SYGVKD. V was clipped by 6 bases and J by 0 bases, with 9 bases between them. The length of the CDR3 is 13 residues.

V and J are TRBV19 and TRBJ2-2; no definite D call. This CDR3 has 15 residues. Germline CDR1 and CDR2: LNHDA and SQIVND (reference sequence). Between the trimmed V and J ends, which lost 1 base and 0 bases, there was a span of 6 bases. CDR3 residues: CASSIGVANTGELFF. In DNA, the CDR3 is TGTGCCAGTAGTATAGGGGTGGCGAACACCGGGGAGCTGTTTTTT.

In this sample, this clonotype turned up many times. The V call is TRBV5-1, the J call TRBJ1-2; the match to TRBD1 covers 7 bases. This CDR3 has 11 residues. The germline V gene encodes CDR1 SGHRS and CDR2 YFSETQ. V shed 9 bases, J shed 8 bases, and the junction held 7 bases outside the gene matches. The CDR3 region has the DNA TGCGCCATCAGACAGGGTCGCGGCTACACCTTC. It is translated as CAIRQGRGYTF.

This clonotype was counted only a few times. J is TRBJ2-7 and V is TRBV20-1; D uncertain. In germline, CDR1 is DFQATT, CDR2 SNEGSKA (reference sequence). Trimming left V 5 bases short and J 2 bases short, with 13 bases between. The CDR3 is 13 amino acids. The CDR3 loop is CSAGELQAYEQYF. The CDR3 nucleotides are TGCAGTGCTGGGGAACTCCAGGCCTACGAGCAGTACTTC.

This clonotype was picked up a small number of times. The chain links TRBV20-1 to TRBJ2-7; D is perhaps TRBD2 (5 bases). CDR3 length: 11 residues. The germline V and J ends were trimmed by 8 bases and 2 bases, with 10 bases remaining between them. Germline V gene sequence: CDR1 DFQATT, CDR2 SNEGSKA (reference sequence). CDR3 bases: TGCAGTCTATGGGGAGCCTACGAGCAGTACTTC. Encoded protein: CSLWGAYEQYF.

This clonotype occurred many times. The chain is built from TRBV7-2 and TRBJ1-4, with D possibly matching TRBD1 (6 bases). The CDR3 loop spans 13 amino acids. V was trimmed by 5 bases and J by 6 bases, leaving 10 bases between them. Germline V gene sequence: CDR1 SGHTA, CDR2 FQGNSA. CDR3 region: CASSLGAYEKLFF. The CDR3 DNA follows: TGTGCCAGCAGCCTGGGGGCCTATGAAAAACTGTTTTTT.

Points on this clonotype: A much bigger clone sits one base away, suggesting this may be a read error. V gene TRBV11-2 combines with J gene TRBJ2-7, with 10 bases that match TRBD2. This CDR3 region has 14 residues. Germline V gives CDR1 SGHAT, CDR2 FQNNGV. The CDR3 nucleotides read TGTGTCAGCAGCGGGGGGGGGCGGACCTACGAGCAGTACTTC. It codes for CVSSGGGRTYEQYF.

V is TRBV28 and J is TRBJ2-3; 7 bases match TRBD1. Trimming at V came to 4 bases and at J to 0 bases, leaving 7 bases not matched to a gene. Germline CDR1 and CDR2: MDHEN and SYDVKM. The CDR3 contains 16 residues. The CDR3 spells CASSSPGGTSTDTQYF. The CDR3, as DNA: TGTGCCAGCAGTTCCCCAGGGGGAACGAGCACAGATACGCAGTATTTT.

The rearrangement joins TRBV19 to TRBJ1-5; weak D call: TRBD1 (5 bases). Germline V gene lookup returns CDR1 LNHDA and CDR2 SQIVND (reference sequence). The CDR3 has 14 amino acids. The CDR3 bases are TGTGCAAGTGGGGCAGGTGTATTAAATCAGCCCCAGCATTTT. This sequence encodes CASGAGVLNQPQHF.

This clonotype was counted many times. The CDR3 nucleotides read TGTGCCAGCAGTAGGAGACAGGACCTCCCGGGGGACTATGGCTACACCTTC. It translates to CASSRRQDLPGDYGYTF. This rearrangement joins TRBV6-1 to TRBJ1-2; D possibly corresponds to TRBD1 (6 bases). The CDR3 totals 17 residues. Looked up from germline, CDR1 is MNHNS and CDR2 is SASEGT. V dropped 5 bases and J dropped 3 bases, with 22 bases sitting between them.

This clonotype showed up just a few times. J is TRBJ1-3 and V is TRBV20-1; a possible D gene is TRBD1 (5 bases). CDR1 is DFQATT and CDR2 is SNEGSKA in the germline V gene (reference sequence). CDR3 length: 13 amino acids. V was clipped by 6 bases and J by 2 bases, with 11 bases between them. CDR3 sequence reads: CSAPEGTGNTIYF. The DNA for the CDR3 is TGCAGTGCCCCTGAGGGGACTGGAAACACCATATATTTT.